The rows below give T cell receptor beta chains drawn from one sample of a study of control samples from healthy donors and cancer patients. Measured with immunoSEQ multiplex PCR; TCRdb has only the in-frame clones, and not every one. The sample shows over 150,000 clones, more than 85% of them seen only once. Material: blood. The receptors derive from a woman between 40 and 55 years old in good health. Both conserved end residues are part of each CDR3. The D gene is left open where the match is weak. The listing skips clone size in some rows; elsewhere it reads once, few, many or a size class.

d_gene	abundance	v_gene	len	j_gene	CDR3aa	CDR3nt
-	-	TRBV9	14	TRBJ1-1	CASSVELLNTEAFF	TGTGCCAGCAGCGTAGAACTCTTGAACACTGAAGCTTTCTTT
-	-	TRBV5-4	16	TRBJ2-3	CASSKGGGGLTDTQYF	TGTGCCAGCAGCAAGGGGGGCGGGGGACTTACAGATACGCAGTATTTT
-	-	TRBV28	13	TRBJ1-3	CASSLSTGNTIYF	TGTGCCAGCAGTTTGAGCACTGGAAACACCATATATTTT
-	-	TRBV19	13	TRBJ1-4	CASSIWSNEKLFF	TGTGCCAGTAGTATATGGAGTAATGAAAAACTGTTTTTT
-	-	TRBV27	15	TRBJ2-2	CASRPNRVYTGELFF	TGTGCCAGCAGGCCCAACAGGGTGTACACCGGGGAGCTGTTTTTT
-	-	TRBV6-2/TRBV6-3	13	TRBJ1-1	CASSYSRGTEAFF	TGTGCCAGCAGTTACTCCAGAGGGACTGAAGCTTTCTTT
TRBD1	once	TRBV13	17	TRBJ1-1	CASSPTGQQGINTEAFF	TGTGCCAGCAGCCCTACGGGACAGCAGGGGATTAACACTGAAGCTTTCTTT
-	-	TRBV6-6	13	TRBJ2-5	CASSPQGGETQYF	TGTGCCAGCAGCCCACAGGGAGGGGAGACCCAGTACTTC
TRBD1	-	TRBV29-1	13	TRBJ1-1	CSVRGQGNTEAFF	TGCAGCGTTCGGGGACAGGGGAACACTGAAGCTTTCTTT
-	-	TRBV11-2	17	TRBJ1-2	CASSSLLGTALLWGYTF	TGTGCCAGCAGCTCCCTCCTCGGGACCGCGCTTCTGTGGGGCTACACCTTC
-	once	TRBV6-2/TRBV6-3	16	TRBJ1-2	CASSYTFSGLRYGYTF	TGTGCCAGCAGTTACACCTTTTCCGGCCTGAGATATGGCTACACCTTC
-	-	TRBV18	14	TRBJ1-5	CASSTDGYNQPQHF	TGTGCCAGCTCGACGGACGGCTACAATCAGCCCCAGCATTTT
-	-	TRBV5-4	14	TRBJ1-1	CASSLMWQNTEAFF	TGTGCCAGCAGCTTGATGTGGCAGAACACTGAAGCTTTCTTT
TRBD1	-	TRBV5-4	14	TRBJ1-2	CASSFRTGGNGYTF	TGTGCCAGCAGCTTTCGGACAGGGGGCAATGGCTACACCTTC
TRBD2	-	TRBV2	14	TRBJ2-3	CASSGTSGGDTQYF	TGTGCCAGCAGTGGGACTAGCGGGGGAGATACGCAGTATTTT
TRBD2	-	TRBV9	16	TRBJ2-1	CASSVGLASPYNEQFF	TGTGCCAGCAGCGTGGGACTAGCGTCTCCCTACAATGAGCAGTTCTTC
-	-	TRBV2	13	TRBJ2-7	CASEGTPGYEQYF	TGTGCCAGCGAAGGGACACCCGGGTACGAGCAGTACTTC
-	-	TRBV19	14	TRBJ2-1	CASSMAGPYGEQFF	TGTGCCAGTAGTATGGCGGGACCGTACGGGGAGCAGTTCTTC
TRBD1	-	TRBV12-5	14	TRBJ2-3	CASGSGQPTDTQYF	TGTGCTAGTGGGTCGGGACAGCCCACAGATACGCAGTATTTT
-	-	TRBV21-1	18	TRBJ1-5	CASSNRDTALYSNQPQHF	TGTGCCAGCAGCAATCGGGACACGGCGTTATATAGCAATCAGCCCCAGCATTTT
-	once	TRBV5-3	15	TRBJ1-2	CARSTAGVCNYGYTF	TGTGCCAGAAGCACCGCAGGGGTTTGTAACTATGGCTACACCTTC
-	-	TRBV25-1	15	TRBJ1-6	CASSEQGLNDSPLHF	TGTGCCAGCAGTGAACAGGGACTAAATGATTCACCCCTCCACTTT
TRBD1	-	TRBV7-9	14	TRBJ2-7	CASSLETGLYEQYF	TGTGCCAGCAGCTTAGAGACAGGGCTCTACGAGCAGTACTTC
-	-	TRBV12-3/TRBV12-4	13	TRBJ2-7	CASSFRQGYEQYF	TGTGCCAGCAGTTTCAGGCAGGGGTACGAGCAGTACTTC
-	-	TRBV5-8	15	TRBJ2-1	CASSLEGGVSEVRFF	TGTGCCAGCAGCTTGGAAGGAGGAGTGAGTGAAGTACGGTTCTTC
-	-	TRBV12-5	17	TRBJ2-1	CASGIGPVASDYNEQFF	TGTGCTAGTGGTATCGGACCTGTGGCTAGCGACTACAATGAGCAGTTCTTC
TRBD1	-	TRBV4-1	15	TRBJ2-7	CASSQGDSRFYEQYF	TGCGCCAGCAGCCAGGGGGACAGTAGATTCTACGAGCAGTACTTC
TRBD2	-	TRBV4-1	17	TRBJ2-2	CASSQDFWRGVTGELFF	TGCGCCAGCAGCCAAGATTTTTGGCGGGGGGTCACCGGGGAGCTGTTTTTT
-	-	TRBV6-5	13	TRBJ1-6	CASSQGLNSPLHF	TGTGCCAGCAGTCAGGGCCTTAATTCACCCCTCCACTTT
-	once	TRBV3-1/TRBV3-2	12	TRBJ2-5	CASSPSLGGQYF	TGTGCCAGCAGCCCTTCTTTGGGGGGCCAGTACTTC
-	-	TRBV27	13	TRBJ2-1	CASSQGTLHEQFF	TGTGCCAGCAGTCAGGGTACCCTCCATGAGCAGTTCTTC
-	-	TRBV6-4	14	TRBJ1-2	CASSDSAANYGYTF	TGTGCCAGCAGTGACAGCGCAGCTAACTATGGCTACACCTTC